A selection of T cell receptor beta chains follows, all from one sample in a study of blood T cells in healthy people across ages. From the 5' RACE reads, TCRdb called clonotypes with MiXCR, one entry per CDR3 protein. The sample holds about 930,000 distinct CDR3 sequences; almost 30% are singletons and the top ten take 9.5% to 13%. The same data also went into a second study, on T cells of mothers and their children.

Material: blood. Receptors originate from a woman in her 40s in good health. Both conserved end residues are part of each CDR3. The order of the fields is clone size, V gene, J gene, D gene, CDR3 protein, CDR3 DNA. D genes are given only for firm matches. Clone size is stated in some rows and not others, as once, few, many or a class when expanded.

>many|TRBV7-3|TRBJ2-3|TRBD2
CASSFLAGSTDTQYF
TGTGCCAGCAGCTTCCTAGCGGGGAGCACAGATACGCAGTATTTT
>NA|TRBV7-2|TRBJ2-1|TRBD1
CASSKTGGAYGEQFF
TGTGCCAGCAGCAAAACAGGGGGCGCTTACGGTGAGCAGTTCTTC
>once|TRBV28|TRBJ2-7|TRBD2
CASVFWTSGNYEQYF
TGTGCCAGCGTTTTTTGGACTAGCGGGAACTACGAGCAGTACTTC
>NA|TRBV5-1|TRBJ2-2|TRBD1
CANELPINRGTGERFF
TGCGCCAACGAACTTCCCATCAACAGGGGCACCGGGGAGCGGTTTTTT
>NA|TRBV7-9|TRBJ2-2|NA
CASRTDLYTGELFF
TGTGCCAGCCGGACGGATCTTTACACCGGGGAGCTGTTTTTT
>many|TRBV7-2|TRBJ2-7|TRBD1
CASSFSGGTSYEQYF
TGTGCCAGCAGCTTTTCAGGGGGTACCTCCTACGAGCAGTACTTC
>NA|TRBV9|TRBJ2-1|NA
CASSVDPGYSYNERYF
TGTGCCAGCAGCGTAGATCCGGGGTACTCCTACAATGAGCGGTACTTC
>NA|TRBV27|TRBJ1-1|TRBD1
CASIMGQGGMNTEAFF
TGTGCCAGCATTATGGGCCAGGGGGGGATGAACACTGAAGCTTTCTTT
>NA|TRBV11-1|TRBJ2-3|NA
CASRARGYDRDTQYF
TGTGCCAGCAGAGCCCGGGGTTATGATAGGGATACGCAGTATTTT
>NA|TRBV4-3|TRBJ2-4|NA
CASSQSQGGQETQYF
TGCGCCAGCAGCCAATCCCAGGGTGGGCAAGAGACTCAGTACTTC
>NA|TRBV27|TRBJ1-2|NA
CASSPSHTSYGYTF
TGTGCCAGCAGTCCCTCCCACACAAGCTATGGCTACACCTTC
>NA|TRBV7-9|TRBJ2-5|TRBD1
CASSHSGTGYQETQYF
TGTGCCAGCAGTCACTCCGGGACAGGGTACCAAGAGACCCAGTACTTC
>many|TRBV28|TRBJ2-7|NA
CASRDRAGEQYF
TGTGCCAGCAGGGACAGAGCTGGCGAGCAGTACTTC
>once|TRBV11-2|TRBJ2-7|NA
CASSLVQGNTYEQYF
TGTGCCAGCAGCTTAGTCCAGGGTAACACCTACGAGCAGTACTTC
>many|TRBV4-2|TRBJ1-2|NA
CASSQDRDGSYGYTF
TGTGCCAGCAGCCAAGACCGGGACGGCTCTTATGGCTACACCTTC
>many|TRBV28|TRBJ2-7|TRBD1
CASSLPQRQGVHEQYF
TGTGCCAGCAGTTTACCCCAAAGACAGGGAGTCCACGAGCAGTACTTC
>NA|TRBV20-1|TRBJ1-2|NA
CSARDTGGFNYGYTF
TGCAGTGCTAGAGATACAGGCGGGTTTAACTATGGCTACACCTTC
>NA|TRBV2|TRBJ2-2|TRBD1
CASSRQGTPPTGELFF
TGTGCCAGCAGTAGACAGGGGACCCCGCCTACCGGGGAGCTGTTTTTT
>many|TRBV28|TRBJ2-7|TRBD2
CASSLIAGGRDEQYF
TGTGCCAGCAGTCTAATAGCGGGGGGGCGCGACGAGCAGTACTTC
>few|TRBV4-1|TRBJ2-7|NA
CASSQDPRGNREQYF
TGCGCCAGCAGCCAAGATCCGCGGGGTAACAGGGAGCAGTACTTC
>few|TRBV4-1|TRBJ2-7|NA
CASSPRSGSYEQYF
TGCGCCAGCAGCCCAAGGTCAGGGTCCTACGAGCAGTACTTC
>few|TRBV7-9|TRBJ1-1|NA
CASSLETGLDEAFF
TGTGCCAGCAGCTTAGAAACAGGGTTGGACGAAGCTTTCTTT
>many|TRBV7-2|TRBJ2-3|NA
CASKPGHSTDTQYF
TGTGCCAGCAAACCGGGCCATAGCACAGATACGCAGTATTTT
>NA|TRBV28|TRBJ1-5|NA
CASRLTTTGPRRSNQPRHF
TGTGCCAGCAGACTGACAACGACGGGGCCGCGACGGAGCAATCAGCCCCGGCATTTT
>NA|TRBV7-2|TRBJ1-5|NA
CASSLATGIDQPQHF
TGTGCCAGCAGCTTGGCAACAGGGATAGATCAGCCCCAGCATTTT
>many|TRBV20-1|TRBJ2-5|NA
CSARDGQTPIETQYF
TGCAGTGCTAGAGATGGGCAGACCCCAATAGAGACCCAGTACTTC
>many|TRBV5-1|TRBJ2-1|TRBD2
CASSLSVSSGANYNEQFF
TGCGCCAGCAGCTTATCCGTGTCTAGCGGGGCTAACTACAATGAGCAGTTCTTC
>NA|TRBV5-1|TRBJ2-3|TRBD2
CASLPGGSGATPQYF
TGCGCCAGTCTCCCCGGGGGTAGCGGGGCAACCCCGCAGTATTTT
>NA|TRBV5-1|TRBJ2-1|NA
CASSSRENEQFF
TGCGCCAGCAGCTCCAGGGAAAATGAGCAGTTCTTC
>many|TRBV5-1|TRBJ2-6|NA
CASSGGSRANVLTF
TGCGCCAGCAGCGGTGGGTCAAGGGCCAACGTCCTGACTTTC
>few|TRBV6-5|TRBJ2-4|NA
CASQRVGDLYNEQYF
TGTGCCAGCCAAAGAGTGGGGGATCTCTACAATGAGCAGTACTTC
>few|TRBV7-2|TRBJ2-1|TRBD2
CASSLSSGGVGEQFF
TGTGCCAGCAGCCTTTCTAGCGGGGGGGTCGGAGAGCAGTTCTTC
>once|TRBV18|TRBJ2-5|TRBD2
CASSRTGGGTLQETQYF
TGTGCCAGCTCACGGACTGGCGGGGGGACCCTCCAAGAGACCCAGTACTTC
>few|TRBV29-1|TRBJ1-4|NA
CSVDQGMGEKLFF
TGCAGCGTTGATCAGGGGATGGGTGAAAAACTGTTTTTT
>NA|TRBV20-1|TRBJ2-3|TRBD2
CSARTPGGGSTDTQYF
TGCAGTGCTAGAACTCCCGGCGGGGGGAGCACAGATACGCAGTATTTT
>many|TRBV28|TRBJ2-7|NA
CATHQDILYEQYF
TGTGCCACCCACCAAGATATACTCTACGAGCAGTACTTC
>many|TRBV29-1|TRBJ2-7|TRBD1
CSGRDRDSYEQYF
TGCAGCGGACGGGACAGGGACTCCTACGAGCAGTACTTC
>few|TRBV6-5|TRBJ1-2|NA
CASSTQGAGYTF
TGTGCCAGCAGTACACAGGGAGCTGGCTACACCTTC
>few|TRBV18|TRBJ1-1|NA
CASATDLNTEAFF
TGTGCCAGCGCCACGGATCTGAACACTGAAGCTTTCTTT
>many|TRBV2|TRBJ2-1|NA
CASSESGGGHNEQFF
TGTGCCAGCAGTGAGAGTGGAGGGGGGCACAATGAGCAGTTCTTC
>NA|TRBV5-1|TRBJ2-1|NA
CASSRQGNNEQFF
TGCGCCAGCAGCCGACAAGGGAACAATGAGCAGTTCTTC
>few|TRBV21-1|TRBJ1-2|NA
CASSKGPRTRKNYGYTF
TGTGCCAGCAGCAAAGGTCCCAGGACCCGGAAAAACTATGGCTACACCTTC
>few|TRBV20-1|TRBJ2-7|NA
CSVRLVYEQYF
TGCAGTGTACGGCTTGTCTACGAGCAGTACTTC
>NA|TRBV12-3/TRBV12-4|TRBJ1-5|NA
CASSFASGQPQHF
TGTGCCAGCAGTTTTGCGAGTGGTCAGCCCCAGCATTTT
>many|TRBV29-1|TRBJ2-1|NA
CSGTIGTSYEQFF
TGCAGCGGTACCATCGGGACTTCCTATGAGCAGTTCTTC
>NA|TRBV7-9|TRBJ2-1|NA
CASSLGWGPNEQFF
TGTGCCAGCAGCTTAGGATGGGGCCCTAATGAGCAGTTCTTC
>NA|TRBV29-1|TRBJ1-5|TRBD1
CSTSGTGGNQPQHF
TGCAGCACCTCCGGGACAGGGGGGAATCAGCCCCAGCATTTT
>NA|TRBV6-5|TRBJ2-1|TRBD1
CASSNRGQHYNEQFF
TGTGCCAGCAGTAACAGGGGACAACACTACAATGAGCAGTTCTTC
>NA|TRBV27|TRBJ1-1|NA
CASSLGWWGTTEAFF
TGTGCCAGCAGTTTGGGGTGGTGGGGAACAACTGAAGCTTTCTTT
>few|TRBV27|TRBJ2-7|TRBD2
CVSSLMGGSYEQYF
TGTGTCAGCAGTTTGATGGGAGGGAGCTACGAGCAGTACTTC
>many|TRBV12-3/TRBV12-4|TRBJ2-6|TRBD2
CASSLGLAGGPGANVLTF
TGTGCCAGCAGTTTAGGTCTAGCGGGGGGTCCTGGGGCCAACGTCCTGACTTTC
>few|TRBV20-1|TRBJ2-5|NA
CSAEERTTPKETQYF
TGCAGTGCGGAGGAAAGGACAACGCCCAAAGAGACCCAGTACTTC
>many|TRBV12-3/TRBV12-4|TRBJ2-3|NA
CASSLDSTDTDTQYF
TGTGCCAGCAGTTTAGACTCAACCGACACAGATACGCAGTATTTT